The TCR beta chain under discussion was sequenced for a study of blood T cells in healthy people across ages. Sample-barcoded 5' priming and a J-beta primer mix drove a second PCR of about 6 to 12 cycles. Every cDNA was tagged by a template-switch adaptor with 12 random nucleotides. A single record per CDR3 protein comes from TCRdb applying MiXCR to the 5' RACE reads. The table records 1.5 million to 2 million distinct CDR3 sequences, roughly 52% of them present only once. CDR3 size: 15 residues. Germline lookup yields CDR1 LNHNV and CDR2 YYDKDF (reference sequence). Losses at the gene ends were 3 bases for V and 2 bases for J; bases not matched to a gene: 3. With regard to this clonotype: What it recognizes is unknown.

Study-wide findings and caveats: Roughly linear age-related decline in beta diversity appeared, significant by age around 42.

Caucasian, healthy and from Russia, the donors were aged between about 6 and 90. Peripheral blood, around 10 milliliters per donor, was collected. This clonotype originated in a woman in her forties in good health. Sequencing input: blood. V usage is TRBV15 and J usage is TRBJ2-1; 8 nucleotides agree with TRBD2. This CDR3 is CATSSGGDPYNEQFF. CDR3 nucleotide sequence: TGTGCCACCAGCAGCGGGGGGGATCCCTACAATGAGCAGTTCTTC.